Presented here are 29 T cell receptor beta chains from one specimen sequenced in a study of T cells after yellow fever vaccination. Each CDR3 protein gets one entry after TCRdb re-called the 5' RACE reads with MiXCR. Of roughly 400,000 distinct CDR3 sequences in the sample, about 19% were seen once. Sequencing was performed on PBMCs, taken before the yellow fever booster vaccination. These receptors were obtained from a man younger than 30 who received the YFV17D yellow fever vaccine.

This clonotype was detected ten times or more. The CDR3: CSARLPGSLTGQYF. Written as DNA, the CDR3 is TGCAGTGCTAGGTTACCGGGATCCCTTACAGGGCAGTATTTT. The rearrangement uses TRBV20-1 and TRBJ2-3; D may be TRBD1 or TRBD2 (5 bases each). V shed 3 bases and J shed 11 bases, with 21 bases lying between them. Germline V gene sequence: CDR1 DFQATT, CDR2 SNEGSKA (reference sequence). This CDR3 has 14 amino acids.

The chain combines TRBV6-1 with TRBJ1-5, with 7 bases lining up with TRBD1. Trimming at V came to 8 bases and at J to 2 bases, leaving 6 bases not matched to a gene. The CDR3 is made up of 14 amino acids. Germline CDR1 MNHNS, CDR2 SASEGT. CDR3 sequence (DNA): TGTGCCAGCCAGGGGGTCTCGGGCAATCAGCCCCAGCATTTT. As protein: CASQGVSGNQPQHF.

This clonotype was observed a handful of times. The V gene is TRBV27, the J gene TRBJ2-5, with D uncertain. Germline V gene sequence: CDR1 MNHEY, CDR2 SMNVEV (reference sequence). Deletions cut 0 bases from V and 1 base from J, with 18 bases between. This CDR3 is 18 amino acids long. The CDR3 region is CASSLSSLGQPVQETQYF. The CDR3 DNA reads TGTGCCAGCAGTTTATCGAGCCTGGGCCAGCCAGTCCAAGAGACCCAGTACTTC.

The rearrangement uses TRBV5-5 and TRBJ1-1; 10 positions agree with TRBD1. V lost 4 bases to trimming and J lost 1 base; unmatched junction nucleotides: 13. Germline values: CDR1 SGHKS, CDR2 YYEKEE (reference sequence). The CDR3 runs 18 residues. CDR3 DNA sequence: TGTGCCAGCAGCCCCTCGACCGGGACAGGGGTTGAGAACACTGAAGCTTTCTTT. Its translation: CASSPSTGTGVENTEAFF.

As regards this clonotype: One end of the junction fails to match germline, which may point to a read error. J is TRBJ2-5 and V is TRBV7-7; 12 bases are shared with TRBD2. Germline V lookup: CDR1 SSHAT, CDR2 FNYEAQ (reference sequence). This CDR3 contains 15 residues. CDR3 amino acids: CASSLAGGNGETQYF. The DNA of the CDR3 is TGTGCTAGCAGCCTAGCGGGGGGGAACGGGGAGACCCAGTACTTC.

The chain couples TRBV7-2 to TRBJ1-5; possibly TRBD1 for D (5 bases). Germline values: CDR1 SGHTA, CDR2 FQGNSA. The V gene lost 4 bases and the J gene lost 6 bases, with 10 bases spanning the gap. This CDR3 spans 13 amino acids. CDR3 protein: CASSSAGRQPQHF. CDR3 nucleotide sequence: TGTGCCAGCAGCTCCGCAGGGCGTCAGCCCCAGCATTTT.

The chain couples TRBV5-1 to TRBJ2-3; 9 bases agree with TRBD2. After removal of 7 bases from V and 2 bases from J, the junction contained 5 bases not matched to a gene. The CDR3 is made up of 14 amino acids. Germline lookup yields CDR1 SGHRS and CDR2 YFSETQ. The CDR3 sequence: CASRERGDTDTQYF. The CDR3 DNA reads as TGCGCCAGCCGGGAGCGGGGGGACACAGATACGCAGTATTTT.

This clonotype has just a few counts. This chain joins TRBV7-2 and TRBJ1-4; D may be TRBD1 (5 bases). V lost 2 bases, J lost 12 bases, and 13 bases lay in between. Germline V CDR1 and CDR2: SGHTA, FQGNSA. The CDR3 covers 13 residues. In DNA, the CDR3 is TGTGCCAGCAGCTTAAGGGGTGGACGAGAACTGTTTTTT. Protein: CASSLRGGRELFF.

The chain links TRBV6-5 to TRBJ2-1, with D perhaps matching TRBD2 (5 bases). The CDR3 length is 11 residues. The V gene lost 8 bases and the J gene lost 8 bases, with 10 bases spanning the gap. In germline, CDR1 is MNHEY, CDR2 SVGAGI. The CDR3 DNA reads as TGTGCCAGCGGCGGGTTGTATGAGCAGTTCTTC. Its translation is CASGGLYEQFF.

J is TRBJ2-1 and V is TRBV11-2; D not resolved. Trimming removed 6 bases from V and 6 bases from J, with 15 bases in between. Germline CDR1 is SGHAT and CDR2 is FQNNGV. CDR3 size: 14 residues. CDR3 amino acids: CASRSPGFSNEQFF. The DNA for the CDR3 is TGTGCCAGCAGGAGCCCCGGATTTTCCAATGAGCAGTTCTTC.

The V and J genes are TRBV4-3 and TRBJ1-2; 9 bases align to TRBD1. Germline values: CDR1 LGHNA, CDR2 YSLEER. The CDR3 has 15 residues. Losses at the gene ends were 4 bases for V and 2 bases for J; bases not matched to a gene: 5. The CDR3 loop reads CASSPSDRGNYGYTF. The CDR3 region has the DNA TGCGCCAGCAGCCCATCGGACAGGGGCAACTATGGCTACACCTTC.

This clonotype was seen a few times. The CDR3 protein is CASSLLRVRPNTTDTQYF. For the CDR3, the DNA is TGTGCCAGCAGTCTGTTGCGTGTGCGGCCGAACACCACAGATACGCAGTATTTT. This chain uses TRBV6-5 with TRBJ2-3, with D hard to call. Trimming cost V 5 bases and J 2 bases, with 23 bases left between them. Germline CDR1 is MNHEY and CDR2 is SVGAGI. This CDR3 region has 18 residues.

This clonotype was picked up a small number of times. The chain combines TRBV3-1 with TRBJ2-1; 7 positions match TRBD2. This CDR3 region has 16 residues. Germline CDR1 and CDR2: LGHDT and YNNKEL (reference sequence). The junction had 10 bases not matched to a gene; V was cut back by 0 bases and J by 8 bases. CDR3 protein: CASSQETSALGDEQFF. The CDR3 bases are TGTGCCAGCAGCCAAGAAACTAGCGCGTTGGGGGATGAGCAGTTCTTC.

This clonotype was observed a single time. The V and J genes are TRBV4-3 and TRBJ2-1, with 8 bases aligning to TRBD2. After removal of 3 bases from V and 4 bases from J, the junction contained 11 bases not matched to a gene. Germline values: CDR1 LGHNA, CDR2 YSLEER. CDR3 length: 17 amino acids. CDR3 nucleotide sequence: TGCGCCAGCAGCCAGGCCGGGAGGGCCTCCTTATACAATGAGCAGTTCTTC. Translation gives CASSQAGRASLYNEQFF.

This clonotype was seen more than once but under ten times. The chain couples TRBV6-4 to TRBJ2-7; perhaps TRBD1 as D (5 bases). Germline V gene lookup returns CDR1 MRHNA and CDR2 SNTAGT. The V and J ends lost 7 bases and 7 bases respectively, with 14 bases between them. The CDR3 totals 12 residues. The CDR3 DNA reads TGTGCCAGCAATAGGGGCAGCAAAGAGCAGTACGTC. Amino acid sequence: CASNRGSKEQYV.

This clonotype was seen a few times. This chain joins TRBV21-1 and TRBJ2-7; the D call of TRBD1 is as the table states it, not checked on the DNA. TRBV21-1 is a known pseudogene. The CDR3 contains 13 residues. CDR3 sequence (DNA): TGTGCCAGCAGGGCGGGCCGGGGGCACGAGCAGTACGTC. Translation gives CASRAGRGHEQYV.

The chain employs TRBV10-1 and TRBJ2-1, with 9 bases identical to TRBD2. CDR1 and CDR2 from the germline V gene are WNHNN and SYGVQD (reference sequence). This CDR3 has 16 residues. Trimming took 3 bases from V and 2 from J; bases not matched to a gene: 5. The CDR3 DNA reads as TGCGCCAGCAGTGATGCCCTAGCGGGGACCTACAATGAGCAGTTCTTC. Translation: CASSDALAGTYNEQFF.

This sequence joins TRBV7-2 and TRBJ2-7, with D unresolved. Germline CDR1 reads SGHTA; CDR2 reads FQGNSA. V lost 4 bases, J lost 3 bases, and 13 bases lay in between. The CDR3 is 14 residues long. CDR3 nucleotide sequence: TGTGCCAGCAGCTCTGAGGTCGGAGTCTACGAGCAGTACTTC. This encodes CASSSEVGVYEQYF.

This clonotype showed up just a few times. V gene TRBV4-2 combines with J gene TRBJ2-1; D is uncertain. This CDR3 spans 14 amino acids. CDR1 LGHNA and CDR2 YNFKEQ come from the germline V gene. The V end lost 0 bases, the J end lost 8 bases, and 11 bases lay between the germline ends. The CDR3 DNA sequence: TGTGCCAGCAGCCAAGAGGGTTCCGTGGATGAGCAGTTCTTC. Translation: CASSQEGSVDEQFF.

This clonotype has only a few counts. The genes are TRBV10-2 and TRBJ1-2; D is perhaps TRBD1 (5 bases). V was clipped by 6 bases and J by 8 bases, with 22 bases between them. The CDR3 spans 15 residues. CDR1 is WSHSY, CDR2 SAAADI, per germline. The CDR3 region has the DNA TGCGCCAGCAGGGGGGATAACGACCGACCGGGCGGCTACACCTTC. Encoded protein: CASRGDNDRPGGYTF.

This clonotype was counted between two and nine times. V usage is TRBV6-5 and J usage is TRBJ1-2; the match to TRBD1 covers 8 bases. CDR3 length: 14 residues. V lost 5 bases to trimming and J lost 10 bases; unmatched junction nucleotides: 12. Germline CDR1 MNHEY, CDR2 SVGAGI. The CDR3 loop is CASSIGTGVFYYTF. The CDR3 coding sequence is TGTGCCAGCAGTATCGGGACAGGAGTCTTCTACTACACCTTC.

In this sample, this clonotype turned up a few times. The chain uses TRBV4-3 and TRBJ2-3; D might be TRBD1 (6 bases). The germline V gene has CDR1 LGHNA and CDR2 YSLEER. The CDR3 is 12 amino acids. Trimming shortened V by 3 bases and J by 11 bases, and 12 bases separated the two germline ends. The CDR3 DNA follows: TGCGCCAGCAGCCAGGCACAGGGCATGCAGTATTTT. Translation: CASSQAQGMQYF.

For the CDR3, the DNA is TGCGCCAGCAGCCAAGAGGTGGCTGGGGCCCGAGGCTACACCTTC. Its translation is CASSQEVAGARGYTF. The chain uses TRBV4-3 and TRBJ1-2; D is possibly TRBD1 (5 bases). The germline CDR1 and CDR2 sequences are LGHNA and YSLEER. V lost 0 bases to trimming and J lost 8 bases, with 16 bases between them. The CDR3 runs to 15 residues.

This clonotype was counted many times. V gene TRBV4-3 combines with J gene TRBJ2-1; either TRBD1 or TRBD2 may fit D (5 bases each). CDR3 length: 14 amino acids. Germline loops: CDR1 LGHNA, CDR2 YSLEER. Deletions cut 4 bases from V and 0 bases from J, with 7 bases between. CDR3 sequence (DNA): TGCGCCAGCAGCCCAGGGAGCTCCTACAATGAGCAGTTCTTC. It translates to CASSPGSSYNEQFF.

This clonotype was detected many times. The chain is built from TRBV7-2 and TRBJ2-3, with TRBD1 as a possible D gene (5 bases). The CDR3 is 14 residues long. The germline V gene encodes CDR1 SGHTA and CDR2 FQGNSA. Trimming cost V 5 bases and J 2 bases, with 11 bases left between them. CDR3 bases: TGTGCCAGCAGCCGAAGGGGAAACACAGATACGCAGTATTTT. As protein: CASSRRGNTDTQYF.

V is TRBV12-3 or TRBV12-4 and J is TRBJ2-2; the match to TRBD1 covers 10 bases. V lost 3 bases to trimming and J lost 7 bases; unmatched junction nucleotides: 2. The CDR3 totals 14 residues. CDR3 nucleotide sequence: TGTGCCAGCAGTTTGGGACAGGGGTACGGGGAGCTGTTTTTT. Its protein product is CASSLGQGYGELFF.

The chain couples TRBV7-8 to TRBJ2-1; 12 bases match TRBD2. The CDR3 sequence is 16 residues long. From germline, CDR1 is SGHVS and CDR2 FQNEAQ. V lost 5 bases, J lost 3 bases, and 5 bases stayed unmatched. The CDR3 loop reads CASSPGGLAGYNEQFF. CDR3 DNA sequence: TGTGCCAGCAGCCCAGGGGGACTAGCGGGCTACAATGAGCAGTTCTTC.

The rearrangement uses TRBV6-1 and TRBJ2-1, with unresolved D. Trimming cost V 8 bases and J 7 bases, with 9 bases left between them. Germline CDR1 MNHNS, CDR2 SASEGT. The CDR3 runs 11 residues. The DNA for the CDR3 is TGTGCCAGCCTTTCGATAAATGAGCAGTTCTTC. This translates into CASLSINEQFF.

This clonotype appeared a few times. The chain combines TRBV7-2 with TRBJ2-5; no firm D call. Trimming took 5 bases from V and 5 from J, leaving 12 bases between them. Germline CDR1 reads SGHTA; CDR2 reads FQGNSA. The CDR3 sequence is 13 residues long. The CDR3 nucleotides read TGTGCCAGCAGCGCGACTCCTGGGGAGACCCAGTACTTC. As protein: CASSATPGETQYF.